This T cell receptor beta chain was captured in a study of blood T cell repertoires in COVID-19. Study summary: Material from acute and convalescent COVID-19 was sourced from the United States, Italy and Spain. T cells, B-cell-depleted T cells, or PBMCs supplied cDNA or gDNA.

Per the authors' pipeline: For nucleated cells, counts were estimated from reference gene primer amplification. Profiling relied on immunoSEQ multiplex PCR, and the TCRdb table lists in-frame clones only, not all of them. The V and J calls and clone size come from that table; D and trimming were worked out from the DNA. The sample lists 80,000 or so clones; 90% were seen once. The sequenced material came from peripheral blood. The receptor's source is a woman in her 50s in a cohort sampled during active COVID-19.

DNA for the CDR3: TGCGCCAGCAGCCCGGCGGGGGGAAAGGGCACTGAAGCTTTCTTT. It yields the protein CASSPAGGKGTEAFF. The chain recombines TRBV5-1 with TRBJ1-1; a possible D gene is TRBD1 (5 bases). The CDR3 consists of 15 residues. V was clipped by 4 bases and J by 4 bases, with 17 bases between them. CDR1 SGHRS and CDR2 YFSETQ come from the germline V gene. Variable domain in full (rest from reference TRBV5-1 and TRBJ1-1): KAGVTQTPRYLIKTRGQQVTLSCSPISGHRSVSWYQQTPGQGLQFLFEYFSETQRNKGNFPGRFSGRQFSNSRSEMNVSTLELGDSALYLCASSPAGGKGTEAFFGQGTRLTVV.